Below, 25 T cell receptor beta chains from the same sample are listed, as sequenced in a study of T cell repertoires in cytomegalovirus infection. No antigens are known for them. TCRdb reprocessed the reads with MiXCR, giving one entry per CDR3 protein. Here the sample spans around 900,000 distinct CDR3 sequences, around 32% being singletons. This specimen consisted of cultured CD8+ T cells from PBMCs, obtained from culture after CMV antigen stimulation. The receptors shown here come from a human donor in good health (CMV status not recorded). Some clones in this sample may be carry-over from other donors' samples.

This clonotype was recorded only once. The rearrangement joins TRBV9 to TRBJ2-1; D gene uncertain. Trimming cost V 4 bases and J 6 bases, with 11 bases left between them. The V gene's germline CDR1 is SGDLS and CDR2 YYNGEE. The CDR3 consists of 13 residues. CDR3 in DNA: TGTGCCAGCAGCTTTGGAGCGTTCAATGAGCAGTTCTTC. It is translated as CASSFGAFNEQFF.

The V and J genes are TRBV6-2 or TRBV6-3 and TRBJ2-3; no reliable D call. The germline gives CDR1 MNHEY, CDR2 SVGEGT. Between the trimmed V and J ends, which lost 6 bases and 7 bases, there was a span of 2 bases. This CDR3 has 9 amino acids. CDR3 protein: CASRNTQYF. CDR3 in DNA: TGTGCCAGCAGGAATACGCAGTATTTT.

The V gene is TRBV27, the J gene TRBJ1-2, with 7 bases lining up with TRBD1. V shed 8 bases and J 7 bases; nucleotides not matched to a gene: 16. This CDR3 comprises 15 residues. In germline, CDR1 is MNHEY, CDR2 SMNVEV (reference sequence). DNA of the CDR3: TGTGCCAGCCGGGACAGTCCGAACTCGTGGGCTGGCTACACCTTC. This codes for CASRDSPNSWAGYTF.

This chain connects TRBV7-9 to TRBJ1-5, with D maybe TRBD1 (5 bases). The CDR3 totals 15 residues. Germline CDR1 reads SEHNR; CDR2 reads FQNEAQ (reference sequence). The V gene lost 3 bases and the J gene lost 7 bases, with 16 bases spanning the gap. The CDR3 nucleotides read TGTGCCAGCAGCTTCTCCGGACATGGGTCGCAGCCCCAGCATTTT. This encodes CASSFSGHGSQPQHF.

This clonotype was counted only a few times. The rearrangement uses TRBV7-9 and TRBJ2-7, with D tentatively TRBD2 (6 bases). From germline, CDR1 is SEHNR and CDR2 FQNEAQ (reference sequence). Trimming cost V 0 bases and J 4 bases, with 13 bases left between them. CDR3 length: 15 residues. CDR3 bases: TGTGCCAGCAGCTTAGCGGGAGGTTGGAGGTACGAGCAGTACTTC. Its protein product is CASSLAGGWRYEQYF. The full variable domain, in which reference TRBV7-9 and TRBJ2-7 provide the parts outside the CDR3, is DTGVSQNPRHKITKRGQNVTFRCDPISEHNRLYWYRQTLGQGPEFLTYFQNEAQLEKSRLLSDRFSAERPKGSFSTLEIQRTEQGDSAMYLCASSLAGGWRYEQYFGPGTRLTVT.

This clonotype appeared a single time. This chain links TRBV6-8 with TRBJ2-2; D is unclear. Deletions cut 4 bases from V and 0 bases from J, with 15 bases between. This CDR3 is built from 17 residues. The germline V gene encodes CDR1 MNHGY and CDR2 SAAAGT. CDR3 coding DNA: TGTGCCAGCAGTTTCCCAGTTGTTAGGGCGAACACCGGGGAGCTGTTTTTT. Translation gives CASSFPVVRANTGELFF.

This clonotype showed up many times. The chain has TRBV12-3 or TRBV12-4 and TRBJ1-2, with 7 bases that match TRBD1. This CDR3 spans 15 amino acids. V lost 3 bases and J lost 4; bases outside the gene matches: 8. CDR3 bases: TGTGCCAGCAGTTTGCCAGGGGGTGTTCGCTATGGCTACACCTTC. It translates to CASSLPGGVRYGYTF.

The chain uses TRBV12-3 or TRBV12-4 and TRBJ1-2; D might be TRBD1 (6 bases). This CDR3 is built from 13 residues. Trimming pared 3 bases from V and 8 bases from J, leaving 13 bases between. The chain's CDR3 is CASSFNRVTGYTF. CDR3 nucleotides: TGTGCCAGCAGTTTTAACAGGGTGACAGGCTACACCTTC.

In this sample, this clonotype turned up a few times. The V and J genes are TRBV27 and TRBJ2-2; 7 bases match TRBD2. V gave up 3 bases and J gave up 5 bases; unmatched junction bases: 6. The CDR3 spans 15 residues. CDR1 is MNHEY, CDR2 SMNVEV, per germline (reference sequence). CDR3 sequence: CASSLLGGMTGELFF. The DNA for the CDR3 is TGTGCCAGCAGTTTGTTGGGGGGGATGACCGGGGAGCTGTTTTTT.

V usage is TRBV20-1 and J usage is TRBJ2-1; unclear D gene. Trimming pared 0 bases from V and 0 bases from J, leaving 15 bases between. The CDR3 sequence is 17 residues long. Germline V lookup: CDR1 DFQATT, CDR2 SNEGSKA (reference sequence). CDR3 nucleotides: TGCAGTGCTAGAGATGTGATGACGGCCAGCTCCTACAATGAGCAGTTCTTC. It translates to CSARDVMTASSYNEQFF.

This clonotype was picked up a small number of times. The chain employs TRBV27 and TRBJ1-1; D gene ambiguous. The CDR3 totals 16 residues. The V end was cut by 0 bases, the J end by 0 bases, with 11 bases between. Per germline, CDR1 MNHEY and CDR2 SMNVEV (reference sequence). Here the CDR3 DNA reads TGTGCCAGCAGTTTATCGAATGGAAGATTGAACACTGAAGCTTTCTTT. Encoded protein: CASSLSNGRLNTEAFF.

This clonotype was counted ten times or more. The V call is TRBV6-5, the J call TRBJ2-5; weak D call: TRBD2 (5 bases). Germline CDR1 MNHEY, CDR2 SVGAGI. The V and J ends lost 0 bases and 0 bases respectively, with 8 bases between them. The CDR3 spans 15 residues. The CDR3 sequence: CASSYSEADQETQYF. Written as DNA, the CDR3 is TGTGCCAGCAGTTACTCGGAAGCGGACCAAGAGACCCAGTACTTC.

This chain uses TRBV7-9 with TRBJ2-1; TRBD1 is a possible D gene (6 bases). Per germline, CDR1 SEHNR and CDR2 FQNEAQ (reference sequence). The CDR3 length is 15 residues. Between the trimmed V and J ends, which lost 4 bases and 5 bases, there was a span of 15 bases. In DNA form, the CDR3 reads TGTGCCAGCAGCTCCCCGAGCAGGGGTAACAATGAGCAGTTCTTC. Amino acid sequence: CASSSPSRGNNEQFF.

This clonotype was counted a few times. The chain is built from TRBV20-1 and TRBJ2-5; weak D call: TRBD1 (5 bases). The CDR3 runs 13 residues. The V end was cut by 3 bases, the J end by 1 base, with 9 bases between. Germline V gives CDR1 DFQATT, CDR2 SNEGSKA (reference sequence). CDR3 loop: CSASIDSQETQYF. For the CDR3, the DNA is TGCAGTGCTAGTATCGACAGCCAAGAGACCCAGTACTTC.

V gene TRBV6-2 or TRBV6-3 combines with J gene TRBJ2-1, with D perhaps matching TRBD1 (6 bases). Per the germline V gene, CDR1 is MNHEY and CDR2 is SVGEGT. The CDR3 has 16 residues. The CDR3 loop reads CAIKRGPQGNYNEQFF. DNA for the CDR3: TGTGCGATCAAGAGGGGACCGCAGGGGAATTACAATGAGCAGTTCTTC.

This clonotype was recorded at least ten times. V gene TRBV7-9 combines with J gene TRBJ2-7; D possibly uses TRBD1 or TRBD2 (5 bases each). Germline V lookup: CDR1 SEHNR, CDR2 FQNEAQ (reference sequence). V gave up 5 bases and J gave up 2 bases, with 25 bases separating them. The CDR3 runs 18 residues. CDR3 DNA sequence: TGTGCCAGCAGCCCAGCGGATGCGTTTAGGGGCCATACCTACGAGCAGTACTTC. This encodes CASSPADAFRGHTYEQYF. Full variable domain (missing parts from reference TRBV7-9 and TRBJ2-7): DTGVSQNPRHKITKRGQNVTFRCDPISEHNRLYWYRQTLGQGPEFLTYFQNEAQLEKSRLLSDRFSAERPKGSFSTLEIQRTEQGDSAMYLCASSPADAFRGHTYEQYFGPGTRLTVT.

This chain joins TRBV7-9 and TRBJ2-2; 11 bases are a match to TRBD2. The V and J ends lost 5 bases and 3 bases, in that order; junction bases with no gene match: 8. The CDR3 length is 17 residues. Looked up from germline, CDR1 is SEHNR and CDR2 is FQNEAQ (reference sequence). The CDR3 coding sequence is TGTGCCAGCAGCCAACCGACTAGCGGGGTCGACACCGGGGAGCTGTTTTTT. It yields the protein CASSQPTSGVDTGELFF.

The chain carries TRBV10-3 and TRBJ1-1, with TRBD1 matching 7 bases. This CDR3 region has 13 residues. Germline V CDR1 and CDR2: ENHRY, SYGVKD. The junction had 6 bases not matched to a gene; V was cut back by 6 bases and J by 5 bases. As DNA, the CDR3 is TGTGCCATCAGAGGGACAGCCCCAACTGAAGCTTTCTTT. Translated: CAIRGTAPTEAFF.

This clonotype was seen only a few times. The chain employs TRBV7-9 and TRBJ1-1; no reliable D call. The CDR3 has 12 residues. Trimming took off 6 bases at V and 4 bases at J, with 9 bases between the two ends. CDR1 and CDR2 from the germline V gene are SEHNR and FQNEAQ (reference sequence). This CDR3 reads CASRTLTTEAFF. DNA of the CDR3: TGTGCCAGCAGGACATTGACCACTGAAGCTTTCTTT.

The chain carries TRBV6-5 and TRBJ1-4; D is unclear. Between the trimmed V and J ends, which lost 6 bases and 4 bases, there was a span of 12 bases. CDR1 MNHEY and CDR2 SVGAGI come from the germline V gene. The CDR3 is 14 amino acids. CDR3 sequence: CASRRLQVNEKLFF. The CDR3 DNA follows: TGTGCCAGCAGAAGGCTCCAGGTTAATGAAAAACTGTTTTTT.

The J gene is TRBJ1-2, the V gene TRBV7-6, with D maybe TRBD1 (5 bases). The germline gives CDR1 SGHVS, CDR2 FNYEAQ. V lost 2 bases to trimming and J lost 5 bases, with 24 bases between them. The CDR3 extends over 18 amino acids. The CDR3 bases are TGTGCCAGCAGCTTAACCCTCTTTGACAGAACAGATACTTATGGCTACACCTTC. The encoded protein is CASSLTLFDRTDTYGYTF.

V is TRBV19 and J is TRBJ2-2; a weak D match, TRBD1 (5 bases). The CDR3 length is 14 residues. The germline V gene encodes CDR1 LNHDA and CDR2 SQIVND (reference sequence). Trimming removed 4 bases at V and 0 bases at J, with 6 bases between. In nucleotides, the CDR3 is TGTGCCAGTAGTAAGACAGCGAACACCGGGGAGCTGTTTTTT. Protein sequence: CASSKTANTGELFF.

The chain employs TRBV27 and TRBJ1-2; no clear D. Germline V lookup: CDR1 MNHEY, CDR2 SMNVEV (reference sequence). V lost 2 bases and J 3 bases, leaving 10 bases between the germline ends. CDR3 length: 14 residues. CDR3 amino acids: CASSLAWTDYGYTF. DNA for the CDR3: TGTGCCAGCAGTTTAGCCTGGACGGACTATGGCTACACCTTC.

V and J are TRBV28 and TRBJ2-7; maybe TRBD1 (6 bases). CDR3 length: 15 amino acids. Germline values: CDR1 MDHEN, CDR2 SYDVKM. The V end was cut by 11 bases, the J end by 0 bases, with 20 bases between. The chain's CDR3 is CASRSGDPSSYEQYV. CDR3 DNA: TGTGCCTCAAGATCAGGGGATCCTAGCTCCTACGAGCAGTACGTC.

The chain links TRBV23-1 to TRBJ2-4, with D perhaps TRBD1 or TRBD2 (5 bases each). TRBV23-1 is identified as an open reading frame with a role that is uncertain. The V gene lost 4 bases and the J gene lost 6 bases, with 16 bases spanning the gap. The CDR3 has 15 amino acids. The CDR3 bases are TGCGCCAGCAGTCCTCCCCAGCGGCAGGGAAACATTCAGTACTTC. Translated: CASSPPQRQGNIQYF.